This paragraph reports one T cell receptor beta chain. Its antigen is currently unknown. The table came from immunoSEQ multiplex PCR; TCRdb's copy has only in-frame clones and leaves some out. The sample lists some 190,000 clones; roughly 86% were seen once. This specimen comes from a study of cytomegalovirus exposure and HLA in healthy donors. Study-wide results and limits: The study put 160 or so TCR beta chains on its list as cytomegalovirus-associated.

This CDR3 contains 13 residues. Trimming removed 7 bases from V and 3 bases from J; junction bases left unmatched: 3. Germline lookup yields CDR1 MDHEN and CDR2 SYDVKM. V gene TRBV28 combines with J gene TRBJ1-5, with 7 positions matching TRBD1. This receptor was obtained from a man in his thirties or forties in good health and CMV-seropositive. Sequences were obtained from PBMCs. CDR3 nucleotides: TGTGCCAGCAAGGAGGGGGCCAATCAGCCCCAGCATTTT. It encodes CASKEGANQPQHF.